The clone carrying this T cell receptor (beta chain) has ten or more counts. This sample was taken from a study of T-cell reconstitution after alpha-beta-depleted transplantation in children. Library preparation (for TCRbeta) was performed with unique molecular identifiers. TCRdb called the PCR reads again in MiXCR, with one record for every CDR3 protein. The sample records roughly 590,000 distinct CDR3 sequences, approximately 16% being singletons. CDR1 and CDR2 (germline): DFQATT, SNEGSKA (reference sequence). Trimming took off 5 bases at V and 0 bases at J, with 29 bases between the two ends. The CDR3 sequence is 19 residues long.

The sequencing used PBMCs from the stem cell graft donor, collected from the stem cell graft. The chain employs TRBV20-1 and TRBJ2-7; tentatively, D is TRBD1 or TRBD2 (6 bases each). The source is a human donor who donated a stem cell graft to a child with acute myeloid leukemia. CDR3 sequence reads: CSAGGWGRRRQYSSYEQYF. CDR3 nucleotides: TGCAGTGCTGGGGGGTGGGGGCGGCGGCGACAATACTCCTCCTACGAGCAGTACTTC.